These 9 T cell receptor beta chains were all obtained from the same sample, sequenced in a study of long-term antiretroviral therapy in people with HIV. The immunoSEQ assay was v3.0, run at survey level. Profiled with immunoSEQ multiplex PCR; TCRdb holds only in-frame clones, not every one. The table has about 23,000 clones, around four fifths seen once. Sequenced material: unsorted PBMCs, taken 1.6 years after starting antiretroviral therapy. The receptors originated from a man aged 35-49 years with HIV.

This clone was counted between two and nine times. The CDR3: CASSLVGWGQPQHF. CDR3 coding DNA: TGTGCCAGCAGCTTGGTTGGGTGGGGTCAGCCCCAGCATTTT. The chain has TRBV7-8 and TRBJ1-5; D is ambiguous. The length of the CDR3 is 14 residues. Germline assignment: CDR1 SGHVS and CDR2 FQNEAQ. Trimming took 3 bases from V and 6 from J, leaving 12 bases between them.

The chain carries TRBV4-2 and TRBJ2-7; D is undetermined. The length of the CDR3 is 17 residues. The germline CDR1 and CDR2 sequences are LGHNA and YNFKEQ. The V end was cut by 1 base, the J end by 0 bases, with 16 bases between. CDR3 DNA: TGTGCCAGCAGCCAAGCCCCGTTTGGTAGGGACTCCTACGAGCAGTACTTC. It yields the protein CASSQAPFGRDSYEQYF.

The V call is TRBV7-9, the J call TRBJ1-6, with D hard to call. The germline CDR1 and CDR2 sequences are SEHNR and FQNEAQ (reference sequence). V was pared by 2 bases and J by 0 bases, with 11 bases between. This CDR3 is built from 17 residues. The CDR3 DNA reads as TGTGCCAGCAGCTTAACCGGGCAGAGCTCCTATAATTCACCCCTCCACTTT. This sequence encodes CASSLTGQSSYNSPLHF. The full variable domain, in which reference TRBV7-9 and TRBJ1-6 provide the parts outside the CDR3, is DTGVSQNPRHKITKRGQNVTFRCDPISEHNRLYWYRQTLGQGPEFLTYFQNEAQLEKSRLLSDRFSAERPKGSFSTLEIQRTEQGDSAMYLCASSLTGQSSYNSPLHFGNGTRLTVT.

The chain carries TRBV5-8 and TRBJ1-1, with D maybe TRBD1 (6 bases). V lost 3 bases and J 4 bases, leaving 19 bases between the germline ends. The germline V gene encodes CDR1 SGHTS and CDR2 YDEGEE. The length of the CDR3 is 16 residues. The DNA for the CDR3 is TGTGCCAGCAGCTCTGGACAGCCTATAGTGACCACTGAAGCTTTCTTT. This sequence encodes CASSSGQPIVTTEAFF.

V usage is TRBV11-2 and J usage is TRBJ1-2; 9 bases fit TRBD1. Germline CDR1 SGHAT, CDR2 FQNNGV. V was pared by 5 bases and J by 4 bases, with 5 bases of the junction left unmatched. This CDR3 has 14 residues. The CDR3 protein is CASSPRTGAYGYTF. Here the CDR3 DNA reads TGTGCCAGCAGCCCCCGGACAGGGGCCTATGGCTACACCTTC.

This clone occurred a few times. This chain connects TRBV19 to TRBJ1-5; a possible D gene is TRBD1 (6 bases). The CDR3 runs 16 residues. The V gene lost 7 bases and the J gene lost 3 bases, with 19 bases spanning the gap. CDR1 and CDR2 from the germline V gene are LNHDA and SQIVND (reference sequence). The chain's CDR3 is CASTFRTEIDNQPQHF. The CDR3, as DNA: TGTGCCAGTACCTTCAGGACAGAGATCGACAATCAGCCCCAGCATTTT.

V and J are TRBV5-1 and TRBJ1-1; 10 nucleotides line up with TRBD1. Per the germline V gene, CDR1 is SGHRS and CDR2 is YFSETQ. The CDR3 covers 14 residues. The trim removed 0 bases at V and 4 bases at J, leaving 0 bases unmatched. The CDR3: CASSLGTGGTEAFF. CDR3 coding DNA: TGCGCCAGCAGCTTGGGGACAGGGGGCACTGAAGCTTTCTTT.

This clone is classed as hyperexpanded. In DNA form, the CDR3 reads TGTGCCAGCAGCTTAATAGGGCGGGCAGATACGCAGTATTTT. This translates into CASSLIGRADTQYF. The V call is TRBV7-3, the J call TRBJ2-3, with TRBD2 as a possible D gene (5 bases). V dropped 1 base and J dropped 4 bases, with 9 bases sitting between them. The CDR3 has 14 residues. Per the germline V gene, CDR1 is SGHTA and CDR2 is FQGTGA. Filled out from reference TRBV7-3 and TRBJ2-3, the complete variable domain reads GAGVSQTPSNKVTEKGKYVELRCDPISGHTALYWYRQSLGQGPEFLIYFQGTGAADDSGLPNDRFFAVRPEGSVSTLKIQRTERGDSAVYLCASSLIGRADTQYFGPGTRLTVL.

This chain links TRBV12-5 with TRBJ1-4; D ambiguous. There are 13 residues in the CDR3. V was cut by 3 bases and J by 3 bases, with 5 bases left in between. Germline V gene data show CDR1 as LGHNT and CDR2 as FRNRAP. CDR3 sequence (DNA): TGTGCTAGTGGTTTCACGGCTAATGAAAAACTGTTTTTT. This gives the protein CASGFTANEKLFF. The full variable domain, with the rest looked up from reference TRBV12-5 and TRBJ1-4, is DARVTQTPRHKVTEMGQEVTMRCQPILGHNTVFWYRQTMMQGLELLAYFRNRAPLDDSGMPKDRFSAEMPDATLATLKIQPSEPRDSAVYFCASGFTANEKLFFGSGTQLSVL.